The 13 T cell receptor beta chains reported below all come from one sample, sequenced in a study of blood T cell repertoires in COVID-19. Only in-frame clones appear in the TCRdb table, and some are missing; sequencing was by immunoSEQ multiplex PCR. The sample contains a few hundred thousand clones, roughly nine tenths of which appear only once. The sequenced sample consisted of peripheral blood. The receptor set was obtained from a man between 18 and 29 years old who had recovered from COVID-19.

The V call is TRBV29-1, the J call TRBJ2-6; D is undetermined. Germline V gives CDR1 SQVTM, CDR2 ANQGSEA. The CDR3 has 13 residues. V shed 4 bases and J shed 1 base, with 5 bases lying between them. The CDR3 DNA follows: TGCAGCGTTGTAGCATCTGGGGCCAACGTCCTGACTTTC. Translation gives CSVVASGANVLTF. The whole variable domain, remainder taken from reference TRBV29-1 and TRBJ2-6, is SAVISQKPSRDICQRGTSLTIQCQVDSQVTMMFWYRQQPGQSLTLIATANQGSEATYESGFVIDKFPISRPNLTFSTLTVSNMSPEDSSIYLCSVVASGANVLTFGAGSRLTVL.

This clone was detected once. This sequence joins TRBV5-4 and TRBJ2-7; 8 positions match TRBD2. V shed 0 bases, J shed 2 bases, and the junction held 1 base outside the gene matches. The CDR3 extends over 14 amino acids. Germline-derived CDR1 and CDR2 are SGHNT and YYREEE (reference sequence). The CDR3 sequence: CASSLGTSPYEQYF. For the CDR3, the DNA is TGTGCCAGCAGCTTGGGGACTAGCCCCTACGAGCAGTACTTC.

This clone appeared a single time. The chain combines TRBV4-1 with TRBJ1-4; D is perhaps TRBD1 (6 bases). Germline CDR1 and CDR2: MGHRA and YSYEKL. This CDR3 is 17 amino acids long. V lost 0 bases and J 3 bases, leaving 14 bases between the germline ends. Here the CDR3 DNA reads TGCGCCAGCAGCCAAGATCGGCGGGGGCTCCCTAATGAAAAACTGTTTTTT. As protein: CASSQDRRGLPNEKLFF.

This clone was observed a single time. The chain recombines TRBV19 with TRBJ2-2; 14 bases are shared with TRBD2. After removal of 8 bases from V and 7 bases from J, the junction contained 6 bases not matched to a gene. The CDR3 spans 15 residues. Germline V gives CDR1 LNHDA, CDR2 SQIVND (reference sequence). CDR3 amino acids: CASGTSGRSYGELFF. The DNA of the CDR3 is TGTGCCAGTGGGACTAGCGGGAGATCGTACGGGGAGCTGTTTTTT. Filled out from reference TRBV19 and TRBJ2-2, the complete variable domain reads DGGITQSPKYLFRKEGQNVTLSCEQNLNHDAMYWYRQDPGQGLRLIYYSQIVNDFQKGDIAEGYSVSREKKESFPLTVTSAQKNPTAFYLCASGTSGRSYGELFFGEGSRLTVL.

The chain links TRBV5-1 to TRBJ2-2; no definite D call. Germline CDR1 is SGHRS and CDR2 is YFSETQ. CDR3 length: 17 residues. The ends were cut back, 1 base at V and 0 bases at J, with 13 bases in the middle. CDR3 DNA sequence: TGCGCCAGCAGCTTGTATGGCCCACCCGCGAACACCGGGGAGCTGTTTTTT. It is translated as CASSLYGPPANTGELFF.

The V call is TRBV18, the J call TRBJ2-2; TRBD1 is a possible D gene (6 bases). With 5 bases removed from V and 6 bases from J, the gap between germline ends came to 16 bases. CDR3 length: 15 residues. Germline CDR1 and CDR2: KGHSH and LQKENI. CDR3 sequence: CASSFAGDLSGELFF. DNA of the CDR3: TGTGCCAGCTCATTCGCAGGGGATCTTTCCGGGGAGCTGTTTTTT.

The J gene is TRBJ2-1, the V gene TRBV2; 13 bases align to TRBD2. The CDR3 has 14 residues. Germline V gene data show CDR1 as SNHLY and CDR2 as FYNNEI. J lost 9 bases, V lost 8 bases, and 7 bases had no gene match. CDR3 region: CASGGTSGISEQFF. CDR3 sequence (DNA): TGTGCCAGCGGGGGGACTAGCGGGATTAGTGAGCAGTTCTTC. The variable domain in full, completed from reference TRBV2 and TRBJ2-1, reads EPEVTQTPSHQVTQMGQEVILRCVPISNHLYFYWYRQILGQKVEFLVSFYNNEISEKSEIFDDQFSVERPDGSNFTLKIRSTKLEDSAMYFCASGGTSGISEQFFGPGTRLTVL.

The chain carries TRBV29-1 and TRBJ2-7; TRBD1 matches 10 bases. Germline CDR1 SQVTM, CDR2 ANQGSEA. After removal of 7 bases from V and 6 bases from J, the junction contained 6 bases not matched to a gene. CDR3 length: 12 residues. CDR3 in amino acids: CSAHDRGREQYF. In DNA form, the CDR3 reads TGCAGCGCCCACGACAGGGGGCGCGAGCAGTACTTC.

The rearrangement joins TRBV5-4 to TRBJ2-7, with TRBD2 as a possible D gene (7 bases). In germline, CDR1 is SGHNT, CDR2 YYREEE (reference sequence). The CDR3 is made up of 14 amino acids. Trimming stripped 7 bases from V and 2 bases from J, with 16 bases between. The CDR3 sequence is CASSHGGGAYEQYF. The CDR3 region has the DNA TGTGCCAGCTCCCATGGAGGGGGGGCCTACGAGCAGTACTTC. Complete variable domain (other parts from reference TRBV5-4 and TRBJ2-7): ETGVTQSPTHLIKTRGQQVTLRCSSQSGHNTVSWYQQALGQGPQFIFQYYREEENGRGNFPPRFSGLQFPNYSSELNVNALELDDSALYLCASSHGGGAYEQYFGPGTRLTVT.

This clone turned up a few times. The gene calls are TRBV7-2 and TRBJ2-4; possible D gene TRBD2, 5 bases. V gave up 1 base and J gave up 12 bases, with 19 bases separating them. The germline V gene has CDR1 SGHTA and CDR2 FQGNSA. This CDR3 contains 15 residues. The DNA for the CDR3 is TGTGCCAGCAGCTTAGAGGGTGCGGGCCCAAAGGGTCAGTACTTC. Translating it yields CASSLEGAGPKGQYF.

The rearrangement joins TRBV25-1 to TRBJ1-4; tentatively, D is TRBD1 (5 bases). CDR1 is MGHDK, CDR2 SYGVNS, per germline. This CDR3 spans 14 amino acids. V dropped 2 bases and J dropped 7 bases, with 11 bases sitting between them. The CDR3 coding sequence is TGTGCCAGCAGTGAAGTCTACGGGGGTGAAAAACTGTTTTTT. This sequence encodes CASSEVYGGEKLFF.

V and J are TRBV3-1 (or the pseudogene TRBV3-2) and TRBJ1-1; perhaps TRBD1 as D (5 bases). The V and J ends lost 2 bases and 2 bases respectively, with 12 bases between them. Per germline, CDR1 LGHDT and CDR2 YNNKEL (reference sequence). This CDR3 has 15 amino acids. The CDR3 protein is CASSQKGLGNTEAFF. The CDR3 DNA follows: TGTGCCAGCAGCCAAAAGGGGCTGGGTAACACTGAAGCTTTCTTT.

The chain joins TRBV19 to TRBJ1-6; a weak D match, TRBD1 (6 bases). The V gene's germline CDR1 is LNHDA and CDR2 SQIVND (reference sequence). Deletions cut 4 bases from V and 8 bases from J, with 12 bases between. The CDR3 covers 14 residues. The CDR3, as DNA: TGTGCCAGTAGTAGGGGGCTGGCGGATTCACCCCTCCACTTT. Translation: CASSRGLADSPLHF.